This T cell receptor (beta chain) was sequenced in a study of Ad26.COV2.S vaccination and SARS-CoV-2 variants. Study at large: The vaccine Ad26.COV2.S was put into the muscle once, or twice with 56 days between.

The CDR3 sequence is 13 residues long. From germline, CDR1 is KGHSH and CDR2 LQKENI. The V end was cut by 0 bases, the J end by 3 bases, with 6 bases between. This table comes from immunoSEQ multiplex PCR, and its TCRdb copy is limited to in-frame clones, with some not included. The sample has 350,000 to 600,000 clones, roughly nine tenths seen once. Sample treatment: around 19 received Ad26.COV2.S at low or high dose, single or two shots; roughly five received placebo; per-sample allocation not given. On day 63 after the first injection, vaccine and placebo recipients gave samples. This specimen was peripheral blood, taken in a trial of Ad26.COV2.S vaccine versus placebo. The TCR originated in a person aged 18-60 years who received the Ad26.COV2.S COVID-19 vaccine or a placebo. The genes are TRBV18 and TRBJ2-7, with D tentatively TRBD1 or TRBD2 (5 bases each). The CDR3 loop reads CASSPPGVYEQYF. CDR3 nucleotides: TGTGCCAGCTCACCACCGGGGGTCTACGAGCAGTACTTC.